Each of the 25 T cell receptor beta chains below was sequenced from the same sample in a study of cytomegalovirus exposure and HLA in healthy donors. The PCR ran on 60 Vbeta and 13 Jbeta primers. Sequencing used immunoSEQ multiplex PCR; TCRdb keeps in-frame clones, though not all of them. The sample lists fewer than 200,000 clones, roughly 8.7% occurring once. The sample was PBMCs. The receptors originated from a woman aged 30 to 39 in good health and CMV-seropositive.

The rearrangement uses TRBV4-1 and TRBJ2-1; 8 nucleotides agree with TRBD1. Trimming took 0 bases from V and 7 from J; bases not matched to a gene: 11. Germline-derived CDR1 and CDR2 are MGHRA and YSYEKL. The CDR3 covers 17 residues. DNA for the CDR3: TGCGCCAGCAGCCAAGACTGGACCAGGGACAGGTTTAATGAGCAGTTCTTC. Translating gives CASSQDWTRDRFNEQFF.

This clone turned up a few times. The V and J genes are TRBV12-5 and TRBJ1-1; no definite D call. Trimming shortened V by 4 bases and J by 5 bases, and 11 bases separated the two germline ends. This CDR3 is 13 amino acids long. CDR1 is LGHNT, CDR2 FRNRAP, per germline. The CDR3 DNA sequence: TGTGCTAGTGGTTCCCGAACAGAGACTGAAGCTTTCTTT. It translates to CASGSRTETEAFF. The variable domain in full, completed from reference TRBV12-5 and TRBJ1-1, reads DARVTQTPRHKVTEMGQEVTMRCQPILGHNTVFWYRQTMMQGLELLAYFRNRAPLDDSGMPKDRFSAEMPDATLATLKIQPSEPRDSAVYFCASGSRTETEAFFGQGTRLTVV.

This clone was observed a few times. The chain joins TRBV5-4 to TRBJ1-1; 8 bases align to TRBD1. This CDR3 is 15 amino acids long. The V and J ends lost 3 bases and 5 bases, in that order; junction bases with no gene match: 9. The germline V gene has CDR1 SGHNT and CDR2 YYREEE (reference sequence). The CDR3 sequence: CASSSKQGVVTEAFF. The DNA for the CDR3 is TGTGCCAGCAGCTCTAAACAGGGGGTGGTTACTGAAGCTTTCTTT.

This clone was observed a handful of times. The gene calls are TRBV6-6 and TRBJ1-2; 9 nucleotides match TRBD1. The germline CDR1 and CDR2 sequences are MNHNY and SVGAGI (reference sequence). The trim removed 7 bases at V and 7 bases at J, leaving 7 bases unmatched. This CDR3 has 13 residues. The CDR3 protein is CASKGDRASGYTF. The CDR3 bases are TGTGCCAGCAAGGGGGACAGGGCATCTGGCTACACCTTC.

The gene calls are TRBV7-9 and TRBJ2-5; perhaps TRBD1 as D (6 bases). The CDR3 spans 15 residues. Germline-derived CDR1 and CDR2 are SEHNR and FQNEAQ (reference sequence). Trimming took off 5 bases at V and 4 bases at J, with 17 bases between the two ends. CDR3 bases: TGTGCCAGCAGCCCTCGGGACATCGGGGCAGAGACCCAGTACTTC. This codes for CASSPRDIGAETQYF.

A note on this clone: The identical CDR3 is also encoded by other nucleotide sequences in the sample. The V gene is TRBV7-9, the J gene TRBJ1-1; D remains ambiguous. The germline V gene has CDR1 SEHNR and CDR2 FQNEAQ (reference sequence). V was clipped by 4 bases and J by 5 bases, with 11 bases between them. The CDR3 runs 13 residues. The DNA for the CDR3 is TGTGCCAGCAGCTCACGGGGAGGGACTGAAGCTTTCTTT. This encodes CASSSRGGTEAFF.

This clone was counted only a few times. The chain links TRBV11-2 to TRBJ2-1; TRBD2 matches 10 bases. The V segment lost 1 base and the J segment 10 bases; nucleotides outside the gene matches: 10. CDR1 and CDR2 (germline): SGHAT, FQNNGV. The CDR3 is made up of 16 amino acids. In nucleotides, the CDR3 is TGTGCCAGCAGCTTAGTGCGGCTAGCGGGAGTGGGAGAGCAGTTCTTC. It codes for CASSLVRLAGVGEQFF.

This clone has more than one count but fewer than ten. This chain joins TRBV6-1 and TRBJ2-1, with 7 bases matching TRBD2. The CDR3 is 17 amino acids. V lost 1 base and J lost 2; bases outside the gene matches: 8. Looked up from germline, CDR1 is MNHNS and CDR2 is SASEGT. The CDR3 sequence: CASSEVVGGSPYNEQFF. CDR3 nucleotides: TGTGCCAGCAGTGAAGTTGTCGGGGGGAGCCCCTACAATGAGCAGTTCTTC.

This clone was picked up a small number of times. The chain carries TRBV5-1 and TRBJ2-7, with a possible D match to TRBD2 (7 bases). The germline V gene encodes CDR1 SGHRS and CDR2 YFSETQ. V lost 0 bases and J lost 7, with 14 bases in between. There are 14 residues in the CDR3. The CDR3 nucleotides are TGCGCCAGCAGCTTGGTAGTGGGAGGGGGGGAGCAGTACTTC. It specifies CASSLVVGGGEQYF.

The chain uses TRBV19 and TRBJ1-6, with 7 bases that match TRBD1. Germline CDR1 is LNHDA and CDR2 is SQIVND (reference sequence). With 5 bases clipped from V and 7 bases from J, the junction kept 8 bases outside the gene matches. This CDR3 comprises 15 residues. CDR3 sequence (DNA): TGTGCCAGTAGTCTAAGACAGGGATTCAATTCACCCCTCCACTTT. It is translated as CASSLRQGFNSPLHF.

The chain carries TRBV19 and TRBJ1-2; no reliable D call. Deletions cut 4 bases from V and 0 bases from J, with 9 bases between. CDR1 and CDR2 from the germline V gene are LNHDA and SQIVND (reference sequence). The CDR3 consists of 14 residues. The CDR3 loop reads CASSRYTPNYGYTF. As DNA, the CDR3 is TGTGCCAGTAGTAGGTACACCCCTAACTATGGCTACACCTTC.

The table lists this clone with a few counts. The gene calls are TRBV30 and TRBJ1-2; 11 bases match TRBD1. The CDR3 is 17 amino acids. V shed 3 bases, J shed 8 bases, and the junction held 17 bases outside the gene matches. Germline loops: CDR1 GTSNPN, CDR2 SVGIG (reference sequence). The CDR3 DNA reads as TGTGCCTGGAGGATGATACGGGACAGGGGGGGGCTTCGGGGCTACACCTTC. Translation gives CAWRMIRDRGGLRGYTF.

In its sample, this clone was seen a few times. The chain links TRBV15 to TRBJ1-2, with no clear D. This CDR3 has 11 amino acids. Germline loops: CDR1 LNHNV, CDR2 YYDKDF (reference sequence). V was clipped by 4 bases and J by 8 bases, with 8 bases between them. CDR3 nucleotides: TGTGCCACCAGCAACGGTCGGGGCTACACCTTC. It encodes CATSNGRGYTF.

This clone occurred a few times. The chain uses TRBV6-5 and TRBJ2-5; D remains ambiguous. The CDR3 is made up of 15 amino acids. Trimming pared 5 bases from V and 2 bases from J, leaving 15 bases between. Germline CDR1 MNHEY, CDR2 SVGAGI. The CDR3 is CASSTRWSWQETQYF. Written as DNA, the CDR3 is TGTGCCAGCAGTACCCGTTGGAGTTGGCAAGAGACCCAGTACTTC.

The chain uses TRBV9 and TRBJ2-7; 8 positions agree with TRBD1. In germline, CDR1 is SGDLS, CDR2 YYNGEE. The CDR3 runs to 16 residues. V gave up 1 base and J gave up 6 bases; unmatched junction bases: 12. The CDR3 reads CASSVLTGDHGGEQYF. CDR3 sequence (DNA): TGTGCCAGCAGCGTATTGACAGGGGATCACGGCGGCGAGCAGTACTTC. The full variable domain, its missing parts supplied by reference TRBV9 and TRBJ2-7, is DSGVTQTPKHLITATGQRVTLRCSPRSGDLSVYWYQQSLDQGLQFLIQYYNGEERAKGNILERFSAQQFPDLHSELNLSSLELGDSALYFCASSVLTGDHGGEQYFGPGTRLTVT.

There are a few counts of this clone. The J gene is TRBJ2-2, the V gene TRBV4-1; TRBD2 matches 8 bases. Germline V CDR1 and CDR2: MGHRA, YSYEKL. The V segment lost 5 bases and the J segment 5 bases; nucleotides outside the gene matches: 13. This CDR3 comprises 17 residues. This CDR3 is CASSISPREGRTGELFF. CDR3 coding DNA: TGCGCCAGCAGCATATCGCCCCGGGAGGGCCGTACCGGGGAGCTGTTTTTT.

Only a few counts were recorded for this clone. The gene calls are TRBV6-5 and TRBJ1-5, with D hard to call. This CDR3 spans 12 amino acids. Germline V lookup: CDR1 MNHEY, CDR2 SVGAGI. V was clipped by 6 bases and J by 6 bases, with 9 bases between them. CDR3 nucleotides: TGTGCCAGCAGGGCGCCGGGTCAGCCCCAGCATTTT. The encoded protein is CASRAPGQPQHF.

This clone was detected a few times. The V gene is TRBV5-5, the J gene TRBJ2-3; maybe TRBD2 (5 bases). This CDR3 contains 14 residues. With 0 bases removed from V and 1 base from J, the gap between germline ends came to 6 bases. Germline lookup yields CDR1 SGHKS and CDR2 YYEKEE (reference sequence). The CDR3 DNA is TGTGCCAGCAGCTTGGATAGCGGCACAGATACGCAGTATTTT. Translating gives CASSLDSGTDTQYF.

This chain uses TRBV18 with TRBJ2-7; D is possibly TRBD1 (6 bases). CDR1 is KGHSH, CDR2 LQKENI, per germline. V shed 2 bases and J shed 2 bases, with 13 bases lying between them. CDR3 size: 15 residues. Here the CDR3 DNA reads TGTGCCAGCTCACCAATCCAGGACAGCGCCTACGAGCAGTACTTC. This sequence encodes CASSPIQDSAYEQYF.

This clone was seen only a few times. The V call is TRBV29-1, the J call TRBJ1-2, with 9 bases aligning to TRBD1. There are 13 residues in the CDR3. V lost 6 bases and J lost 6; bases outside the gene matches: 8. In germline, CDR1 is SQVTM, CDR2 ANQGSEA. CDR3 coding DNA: TGCAGCGTCCGTGACAGGGGGTCGCATGGCTACACCTTC. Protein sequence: CSVRDRGSHGYTF. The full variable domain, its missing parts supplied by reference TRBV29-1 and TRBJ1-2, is SAVISQKPSRDICQRGTSLTIQCQVDSQVTMMFWYRQQPGQSLTLIATANQGSEATYESGFVIDKFPISRPNLTFSTLTVSNMSPEDSSIYLCSVRDRGSHGYTFGSGTRLTVV.

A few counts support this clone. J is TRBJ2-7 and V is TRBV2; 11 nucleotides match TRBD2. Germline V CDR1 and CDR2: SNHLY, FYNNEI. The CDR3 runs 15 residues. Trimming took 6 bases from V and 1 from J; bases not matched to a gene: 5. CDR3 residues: CASREGLAVSYEQYF. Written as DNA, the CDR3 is TGTGCCAGCAGAGAGGGACTAGCGGTTTCCTACGAGCAGTACTTC.

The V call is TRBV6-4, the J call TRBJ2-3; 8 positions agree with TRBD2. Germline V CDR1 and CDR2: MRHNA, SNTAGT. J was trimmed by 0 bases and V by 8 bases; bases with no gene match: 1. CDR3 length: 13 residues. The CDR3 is CASASGSTDTQYF. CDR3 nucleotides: TGTGCCAGCGCTAGCGGGAGCACAGATACGCAGTATTTT.

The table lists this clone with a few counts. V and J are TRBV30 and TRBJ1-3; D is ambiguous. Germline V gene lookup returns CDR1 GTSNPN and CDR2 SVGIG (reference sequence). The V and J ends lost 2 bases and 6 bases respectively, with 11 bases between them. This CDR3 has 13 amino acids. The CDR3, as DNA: TGTGCCTGGAGTTTAAACACTAAAAACACCATATATTTT. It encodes CAWSLNTKNTIYF.

The CDR3 region has the DNA TGTGCCAGCAGCGCGAGACTAGCCCTACGTGCAGATACGCAGTATTTT. This codes for CASSARLALRADTQYF. The chain has TRBV9 and TRBJ2-3; 7 bases match TRBD2. J gave up 4 bases and V 3 bases, and 11 bases lay outside the gene matches. The CDR3 loop spans 16 amino acids. CDR1 SGDLS and CDR2 YYNGEE come from the germline V gene.

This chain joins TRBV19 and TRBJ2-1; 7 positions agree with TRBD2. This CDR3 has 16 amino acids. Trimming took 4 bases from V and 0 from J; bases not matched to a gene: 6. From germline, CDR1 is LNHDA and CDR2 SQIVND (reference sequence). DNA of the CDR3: TGTGCCAGTAGTACGCCCTTAGCGGGCTCCTACAATGAGCAGTTCTTC. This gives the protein CASSTPLAGSYNEQFF.